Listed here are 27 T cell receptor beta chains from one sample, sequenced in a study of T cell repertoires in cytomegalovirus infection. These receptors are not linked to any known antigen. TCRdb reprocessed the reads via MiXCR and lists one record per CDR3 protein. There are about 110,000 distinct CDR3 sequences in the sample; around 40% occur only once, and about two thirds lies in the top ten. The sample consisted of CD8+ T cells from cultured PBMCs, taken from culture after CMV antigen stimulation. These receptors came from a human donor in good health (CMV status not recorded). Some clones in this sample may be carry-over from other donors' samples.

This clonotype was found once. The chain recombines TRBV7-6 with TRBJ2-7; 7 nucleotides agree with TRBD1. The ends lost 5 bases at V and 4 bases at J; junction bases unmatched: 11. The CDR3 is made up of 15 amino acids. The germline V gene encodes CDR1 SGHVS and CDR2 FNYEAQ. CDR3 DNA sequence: TGTGCCAGCAGCCCCCCGGACAGGAACCCTTACGAGCAGTACTTC. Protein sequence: CASSPPDRNPYEQYF.

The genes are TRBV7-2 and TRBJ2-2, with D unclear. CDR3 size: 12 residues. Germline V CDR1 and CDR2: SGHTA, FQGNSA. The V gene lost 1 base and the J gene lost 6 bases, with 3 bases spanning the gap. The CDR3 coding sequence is TGTGCCAGCAGCTTAGAAGCCGGGGAGCTGTTTTTT. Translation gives CASSLEAGELFF.

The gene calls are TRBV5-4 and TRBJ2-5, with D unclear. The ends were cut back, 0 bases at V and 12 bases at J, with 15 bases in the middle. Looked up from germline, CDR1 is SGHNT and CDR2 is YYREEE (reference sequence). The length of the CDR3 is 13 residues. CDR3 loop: CASSLGPRWPKYF. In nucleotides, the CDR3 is TGTGCCAGCAGCTTGGGACCGCGGTGGCCAAAGTACTTC.

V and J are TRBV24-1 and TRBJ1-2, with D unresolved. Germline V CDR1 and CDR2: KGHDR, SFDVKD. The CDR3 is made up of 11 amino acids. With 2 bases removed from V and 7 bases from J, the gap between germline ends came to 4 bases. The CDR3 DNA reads TGTGCCACCAGTGATTCTATTGGCTACACCTTC. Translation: CATSDSIGYTF.

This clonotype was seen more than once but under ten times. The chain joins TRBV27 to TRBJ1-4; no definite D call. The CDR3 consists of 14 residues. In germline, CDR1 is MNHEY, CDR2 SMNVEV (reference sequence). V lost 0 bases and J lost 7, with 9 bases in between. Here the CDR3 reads CASSLSGSSEKLFF. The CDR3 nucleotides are TGTGCCAGCAGTTTATCGGGGTCTAGTGAAAAACTGTTTTTT.

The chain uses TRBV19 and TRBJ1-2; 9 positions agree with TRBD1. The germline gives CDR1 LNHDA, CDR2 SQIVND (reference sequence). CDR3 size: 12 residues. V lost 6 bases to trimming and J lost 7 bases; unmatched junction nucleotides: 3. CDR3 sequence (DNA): TGTGCCAGTAGAACAGGGGGCAGTGGCTACACCTTC. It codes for CASRTGGSGYTF. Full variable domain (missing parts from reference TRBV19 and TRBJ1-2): DGGITQSPKYLFRKEGQNVTLSCEQNLNHDAMYWYRQDPGQGLRLIYYSQIVNDFQKGDIAEGYSVSREKKESFPLTVTSAQKNPTAFYLCASRTGGSGYTFGSGTRLTVV.

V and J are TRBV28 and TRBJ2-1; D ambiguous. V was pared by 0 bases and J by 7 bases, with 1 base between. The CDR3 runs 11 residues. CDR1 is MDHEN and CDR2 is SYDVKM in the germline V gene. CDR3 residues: CASSLWNEQFF. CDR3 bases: TGTGCCAGCAGTTTATGGAATGAGCAGTTCTTC. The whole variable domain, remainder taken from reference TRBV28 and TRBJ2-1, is DVKVTQSSRYLVKRTGEKVFLECVQDMDHENMFWYRQDPGLGLRLIYFSYDVKMKEKGDIPEGYSVSREKKERFSLILESASTNQTSMYLCASSLWNEQFFGPGTRLTVL.

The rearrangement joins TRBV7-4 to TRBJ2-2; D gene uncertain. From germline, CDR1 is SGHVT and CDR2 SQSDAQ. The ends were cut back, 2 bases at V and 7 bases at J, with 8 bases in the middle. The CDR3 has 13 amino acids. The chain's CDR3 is CASSLPWGGELFF. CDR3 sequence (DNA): TGTGCCAGCAGCTTACCCTGGGGCGGGGAGCTGTTTTTT.

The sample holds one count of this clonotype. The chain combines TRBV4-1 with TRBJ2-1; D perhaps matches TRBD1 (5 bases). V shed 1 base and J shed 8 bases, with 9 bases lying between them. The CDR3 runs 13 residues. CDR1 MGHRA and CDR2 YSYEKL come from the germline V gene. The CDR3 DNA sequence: TGCGCCAGCAGCCAAGGGGTCAGGGATGAGCAGTTCTTC. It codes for CASSQGVRDEQFF.

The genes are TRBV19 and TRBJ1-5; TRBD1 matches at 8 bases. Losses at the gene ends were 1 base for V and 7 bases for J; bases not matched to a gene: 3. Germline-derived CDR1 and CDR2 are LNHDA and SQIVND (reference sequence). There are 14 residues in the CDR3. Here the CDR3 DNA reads TGTGCCAGTAGTATAGTGACAGGGGCCCAGCCCCAGCATTTT. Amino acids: CASSIVTGAQPQHF.

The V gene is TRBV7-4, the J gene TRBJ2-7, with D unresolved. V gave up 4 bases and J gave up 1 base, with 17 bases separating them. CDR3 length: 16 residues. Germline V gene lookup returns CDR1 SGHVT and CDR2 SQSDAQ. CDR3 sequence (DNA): TGTGCCAGCAGCTACCTCGAGGATAGGGCGTCCTACGAGCAGTACTTC. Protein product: CASSYLEDRASYEQYF.

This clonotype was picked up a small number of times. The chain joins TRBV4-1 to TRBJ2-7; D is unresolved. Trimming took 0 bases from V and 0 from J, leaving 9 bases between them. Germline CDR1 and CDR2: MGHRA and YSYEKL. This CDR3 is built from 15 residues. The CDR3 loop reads CASSQEAGSSYEQYF. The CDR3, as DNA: TGCGCCAGCAGCCAAGAAGCAGGAAGCTCCTACGAGCAGTACTTC.

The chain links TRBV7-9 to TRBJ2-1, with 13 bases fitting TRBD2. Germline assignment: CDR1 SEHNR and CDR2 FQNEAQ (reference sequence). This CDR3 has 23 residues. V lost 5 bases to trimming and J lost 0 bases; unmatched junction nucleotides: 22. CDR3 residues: CASSLVSRRGTSGERDSYNEQFF. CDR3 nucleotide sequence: TGTGCCAGCAGCCTAGTTAGTCGTCGGGGGACTAGCGGGGAGAGAGACTCCTACAATGAGCAGTTCTTC. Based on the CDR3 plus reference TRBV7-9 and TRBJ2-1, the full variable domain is DTGVSQNPRHKITKRGQNVTFRCDPISEHNRLYWYRQTLGQGPEFLTYFQNEAQLEKSRLLSDRFSAERPKGSFSTLEIQRTEQGDSAMYLCASSLVSRRGTSGERDSYNEQFFGPGTRLTVL.

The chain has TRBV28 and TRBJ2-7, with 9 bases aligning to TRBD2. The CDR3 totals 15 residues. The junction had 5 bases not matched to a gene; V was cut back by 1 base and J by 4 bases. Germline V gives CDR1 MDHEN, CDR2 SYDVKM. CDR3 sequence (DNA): TGTGCCAGCAGTTTATCGGCGGGGGGGGGATACGAGCAGTACTTC. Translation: CASSLSAGGGYEQYF.

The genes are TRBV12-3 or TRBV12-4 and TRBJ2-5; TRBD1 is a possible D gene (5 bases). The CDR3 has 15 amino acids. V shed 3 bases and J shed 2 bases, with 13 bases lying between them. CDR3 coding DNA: TGTGCCAGCAGTTTTTTCATCCAGGGTCAAGAGACCCAGTACTTC. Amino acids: CASSFFIQGQETQYF.

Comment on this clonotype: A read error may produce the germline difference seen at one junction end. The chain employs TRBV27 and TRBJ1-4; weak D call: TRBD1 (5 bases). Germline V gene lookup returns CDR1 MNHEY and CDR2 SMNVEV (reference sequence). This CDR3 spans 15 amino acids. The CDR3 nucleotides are TGTGCCACCAGTTGGGGGGGTTTCACTAATGAAAAACTGTTTTTT. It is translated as CATSWGGFTNEKLFF.

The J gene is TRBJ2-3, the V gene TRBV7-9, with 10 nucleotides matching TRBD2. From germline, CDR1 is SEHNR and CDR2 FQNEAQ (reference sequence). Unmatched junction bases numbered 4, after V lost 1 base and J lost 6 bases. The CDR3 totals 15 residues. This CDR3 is CASSLGSGGADTQYF. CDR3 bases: TGTGCCAGCAGCTTAGGGAGCGGGGGGGCCGATACGCAGTATTTT.

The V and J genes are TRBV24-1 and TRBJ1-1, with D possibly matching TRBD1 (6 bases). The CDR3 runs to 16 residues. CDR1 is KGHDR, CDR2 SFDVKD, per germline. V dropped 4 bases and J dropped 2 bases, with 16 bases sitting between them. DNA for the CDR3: TGTGCCACCAGTGAACCTTACAGGGCGGGAAACACTGAAGCTTTCTTT. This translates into CATSEPYRAGNTEAFF.

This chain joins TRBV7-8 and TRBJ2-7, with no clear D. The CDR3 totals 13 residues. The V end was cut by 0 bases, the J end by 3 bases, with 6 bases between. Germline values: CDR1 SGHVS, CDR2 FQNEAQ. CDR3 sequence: CASSLATFYEQYF. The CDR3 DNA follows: TGTGCCAGCAGCTTAGCCACCTTCTACGAGCAGTACTTC.

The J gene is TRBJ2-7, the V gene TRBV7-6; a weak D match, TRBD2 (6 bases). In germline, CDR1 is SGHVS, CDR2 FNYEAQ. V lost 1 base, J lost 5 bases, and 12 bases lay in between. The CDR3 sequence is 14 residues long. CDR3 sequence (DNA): TGTGCCAGCAGCTTAGGTGGAGGGGTAAACGAGCAGTACTTC. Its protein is CASSLGGGVNEQYF.

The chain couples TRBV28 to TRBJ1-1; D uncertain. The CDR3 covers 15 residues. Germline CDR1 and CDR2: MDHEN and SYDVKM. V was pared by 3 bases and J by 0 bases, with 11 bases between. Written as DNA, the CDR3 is TGTGCCAGCAGTTTCTCCGGACGTATGAACACTGAAGCTTTCTTT. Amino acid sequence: CASSFSGRMNTEAFF.

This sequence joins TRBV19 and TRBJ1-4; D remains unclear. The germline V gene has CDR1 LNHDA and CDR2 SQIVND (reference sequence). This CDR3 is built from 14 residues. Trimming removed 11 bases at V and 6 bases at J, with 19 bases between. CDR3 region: CASEGAEADEKLFF. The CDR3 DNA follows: TGTGCCTCCGAGGGTGCGGAGGCCGATGAAAAACTGTTTTTT.

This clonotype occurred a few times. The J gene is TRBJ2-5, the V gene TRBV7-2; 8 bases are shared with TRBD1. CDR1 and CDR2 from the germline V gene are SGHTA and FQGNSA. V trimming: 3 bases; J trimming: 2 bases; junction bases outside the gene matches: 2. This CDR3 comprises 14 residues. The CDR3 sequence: CASSFRTGQETQYF. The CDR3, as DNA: TGTGCCAGCAGCTTTCGGACAGGGCAAGAGACCCAGTACTTC.

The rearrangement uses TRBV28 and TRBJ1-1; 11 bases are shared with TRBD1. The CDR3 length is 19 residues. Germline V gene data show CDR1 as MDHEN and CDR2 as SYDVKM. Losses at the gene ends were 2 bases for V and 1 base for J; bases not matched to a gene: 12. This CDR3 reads CASSLGLIHGTGGNTEAFF. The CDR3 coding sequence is TGTGCCAGCAGTTTAGGGCTAATCCATGGGACAGGGGGGAACACTGAAGCTTTCTTT.

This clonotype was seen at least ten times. The CDR3 bases are TGTGCCAGCAGCTCCGTATTTTGGGACCCTAACGGGGGGGCCGACACCGGGGAGCTGTTTTTT. Protein sequence: CASSSVFWDPNGGADTGELFF. The chain employs TRBV7-2 and TRBJ2-2; 8 nucleotides match TRBD2. V dropped 4 bases and J dropped 3; count of bases not matched to a gene: 22. Germline lookup yields CDR1 SGHTA and CDR2 FQGNSA. The CDR3 totals 21 residues. Full variable domain (outside the CDR3, taken from reference TRBV7-2 and TRBJ2-2): GAGVSQSPSNKVTEKGKDVELRCDPISGHTALYWYRQSLGQGLEFLIYFQGNSAPDKSGLPSDRFSAERTGGSVSTLTIQRTQQEDSAVYLCASSSVFWDPNGGADTGELFFGEGSRLTVL.

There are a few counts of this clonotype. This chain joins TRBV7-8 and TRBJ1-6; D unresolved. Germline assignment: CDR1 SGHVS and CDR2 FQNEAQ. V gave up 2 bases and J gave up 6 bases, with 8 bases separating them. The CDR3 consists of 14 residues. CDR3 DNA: TGTGCCAGCAGCTTATTCAGAGTTAATTCACCCCTCCACTTT. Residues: CASSLFRVNSPLHF.

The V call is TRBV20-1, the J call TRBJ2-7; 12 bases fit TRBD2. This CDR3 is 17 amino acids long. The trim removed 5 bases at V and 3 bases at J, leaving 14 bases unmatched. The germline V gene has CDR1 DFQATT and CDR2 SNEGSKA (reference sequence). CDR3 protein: CSAPDTLRLAGDYEQYF. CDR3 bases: TGCAGTGCTCCGGATACCTTACGACTAGCGGGGGACTACGAGCAGTACTTC.